These T cell receptor beta chains were read from a single sample in a study of Graves' ophthalmopathy and Graves' hyperthyroidism. One entry per CDR3 protein, called by TCRdb with MiXCR from the multiplex PCR reads. Of just over 400,000 distinct CDR3 sequences in the sample, around 21% were seen once. The sample taken for sequencing was peripheral blood. The receptors were gathered from a woman aged 18 to 35 with stable Graves' hyperthyroidism. Both conserved end residues are part of each CDR3. The D gene is left open where the match is weak. Expanded clones are given a class, and other clones once, few, many or no size at all.

TRBV6-2/TRBV6-3	NA	TRBJ2-4	TRBD2	TGTGCCAGCAGTTACACGATAGCGGGGGGCAAAAACATTCAGTACTTC	CASSYTIAGGKNIQYF
TRBV7-3	many	TRBJ2-7	NA	TGTGCCAGCAGCTTATGGTCGGTGTGGGGGCGGAAATTGGACGAGCAGTACTTC	CASSLWSVWGRKLDEQYF
TRBV12-3/TRBV12-4	few	TRBJ2-2	NA	TGTGCCAGCAGGCCATTACAGGGCCGGGGGAACACCGGGGAGCTGTTTTTT	CASRPLQGRGNTGELFF
TRBV7-9	many	TRBJ2-7	NA	TGTGCCAGCAGCTTAGTCGGCAGACGCGAGCAGTACTTC	CASSLVGRREQYF
TRBV19	many	TRBJ1-1	NA	TGTGCCAGCAGTATCCAGGGGAACACTGAAGCTTTCTTT	CASSIQGNTEAFF
TRBV11-2	many	TRBJ2-5	NA	TGTGCCAGCAGCCAACCCATCTTCTTGGGCATTGGAGAGACCCAGTACTTC	CASSQPIFLGIGETQYF
TRBV9	many	TRBJ2-7	NA	TGTGCCAGCAGCGTAGGTAGCGACTCCTACGAGCAGTACTTC	CASSVGSDSYEQYF
TRBV6-2/TRBV6-3	many	TRBJ1-1	TRBD1	TGTGCCAGCAGTACCCGACAGGGTTGGACTGAAGCTTTCTTT	CASSTRQGWTEAFF
TRBV6-1	NA	TRBJ1-2	NA	TGTGCCAGCAGTGAATCGAGGGGCGCCTTTGATGGCTACACCTTC	CASSESRGAFDGYTF
TRBV10-3	few	TRBJ2-7	NA	TGTGCCATCAGCCCTCCCTGGACAACCCCGAGCTCCTACGAGCAGTACTTC	CAISPPWTTPSSYEQYF
TRBV12-3/TRBV12-4	NA	TRBJ2-2	NA	TGTGCCAGCACCCCCGGCTCGGCGAACACCGGGGAGCTGTTTTTT	CASTPGSANTGELFF
TRBV29-1	many	TRBJ2-7	NA	TGCAGCGTTGCGGGGAGTATCCGCGAGCAGTACTTC	CSVAGSIREQYF
TRBV28	many	TRBJ1-5	NA	TGTGCCAGCACCTCATCGCTCGGATATAGCAATCAGCCCCAGCATTTT	CASTSSLGYSNQPQHF
TRBV10-3	many	TRBJ1-2	TRBD1	TGTGCCATCCAGGGGGTGGATTATGGCTACACCTTC	CAIQGVDYGYTF
TRBV7-8	NA	TRBJ2-7	NA	TGTGCCAGCAGCTTATCGAGAACGGCGCCAGGGAGACTCTACGAGCAGTACTTC	CASSLSRTAPGRLYEQYF
TRBV5-1	NA	TRBJ1-5	TRBD1	TGCGCCAGCAGCTTAACCGGGACAGGGTCACAGCCCCAGCATTTT	CASSLTGTGSQPQHF
TRBV15	NA	TRBJ1-1	NA	TGTGCCACCAGCAGAGAAATCGGGAGCAACACTGAAGCTTTCTTT	CATSREIGSNTEAFF
TRBV12-3/TRBV12-4	NA	TRBJ2-7	NA	TGTGCCAGCAGTTTTACTCACGTTGGCGATCAGTACTTC	CASSFTHVGDQYF
TRBV12-3/TRBV12-4	many	TRBJ1-6	NA	TGTGCCAGCAGTTCGGGTCCGCATAATTCACCCCTCCACTTT	CASSSGPHNSPLHF
TRBV15	NA	TRBJ1-2	NA	TGTGCCACCAGCAGAGATAATGTCCGGGGGGCCGGTGGCTACACCTTC	CATSRDNVRGAGGYTF
TRBV20-1	NA	TRBJ2-7	NA	TGCAGTGCTAGAGATTCGGACAAGAGAAACTACGAGCAGTACTTC	CSARDSDKRNYEQYF
TRBV5-5	few	TRBJ2-7	NA	TGTGCCAGCAGCTTCGGAATTCTGTCCTCTCCATACGAGCAGTACTTC	CASSFGILSSPYEQYF
TRBV12-3/TRBV12-4	NA	TRBJ2-7	NA	TGTGCCAGCAGTTCCCCGACAGCCTACGAGCAGTACTTC	CASSSPTAYEQYF
TRBV27	NA	TRBJ2-5	NA	TGTGCCAGCAGTTTATCGGGGTTTCAGGGAGAAGAGACCCAGTACTTC	CASSLSGFQGEETQYF
TRBV5-1	NA	TRBJ1-6	NA	TGCGCCAGCAGCTTTGGCAGTAATTCACCCCTCCACTTT	CASSFGSNSPLHF
TRBV6-1	many	TRBJ1-2	NA	TGTGCCAGCAGTGCCCGGCCTATTAACTATGGCTACACCTTC	CASSARPINYGYTF
TRBV11-2	few	TRBJ2-2	NA	TGTGCCAGCAGCTTAATGGCATCCGCGAACACCGGGGAGCTGTTTTTT	CASSLMASANTGELFF
TRBV20-1	few	TRBJ1-2	NA	TGCAGTGCCCGCGGAGGGCCCTCTAACTATGGCTACACCTTC	CSARGGPSNYGYTF
TRBV12-3/TRBV12-4	many	TRBJ1-2	NA	TGTGCCAGCAGTCTCCGGACGGGTTGGAACTATGGCTACACCTTC	CASSLRTGWNYGYTF
TRBV20-1	many	TRBJ2-7	TRBD2	TGCAGTGCTAGAGATCTTGTCTGGCGAGCGGGAATCCCTCCCTACGAGCAGTACTTC	CSARDLVWRAGIPPYEQYF
TRBV20-1	NA	TRBJ2-2	TRBD2	TGCAGTGCTCCGGGACTAGCGGATTACACCGGGGAGCTGTTTTTT	CSAPGLADYTGELFF
TRBV28	NA	TRBJ2-5	TRBD2	TGTGCCAGCAGTTTCATACTAGCGGGGGCAAAAGAGACCCAGTACTTC	CASSFILAGAKETQYF
TRBV30	few	TRBJ2-1	TRBD2	TGTGCCTGGAGTCGAGGACTAGCGGGAGGGAATGAGCAGTTCTTC	CAWSRGLAGGNEQFF
TRBV19	NA	TRBJ1-5	TRBD1	TGTGCCAGTAGTATTATCCGGGGGACAGATAGCAATCAGCCCCAGCATTTT	CASSIIRGTDSNQPQHF
TRBV27	many	TRBJ2-3	NA	TGTGCCAGCAGTTTATTCCCCCCAGCGGTACACACAGATACGCAGTATTTT	CASSLFPPAVHTDTQYF
TRBV6-5	many	TRBJ2-7	NA	TGTGCCAGCAGTTACAGCTCCCAGGGAGCCTCCTACGAGCAGTACTTC	CASSYSSQGASYEQYF
TRBV7-2	many	TRBJ1-1	NA	TGTGCCAGCAGCTCCCGTATGAAAGGGCCTGAAGCTTTCTTT	CASSSRMKGPEAFF
TRBV12-3/TRBV12-4	NA	TRBJ2-7	TRBD1	TGTGCCAGCAGTTTAGGTTTCGGGACAGGGTCCTACGAGCAGTACTTC	CASSLGFGTGSYEQYF
TRBV28	NA	TRBJ2-5	TRBD2	TGTGCCAGCAGTGATGCGGGGGGCCAAGGGACCCAGTACTTC	CASSDAGGQGTQYF
TRBV19	many	TRBJ1-2	NA	TGTGCCAGTAGTATTCAGCCCGTATCTGGCTATGGCTACACCTTC	CASSIQPVSGYGYTF
TRBV25-1	many	TRBJ2-5	NA	TGTGCCGCTGGGTGGGGGAAAGAGACCCAGTACTTC	CAAGWGKETQYF
TRBV4-1	NA	TRBJ2-5	TRBD2	TGCGCCAGCAGCCATGCGACTAGCGGGAGAGGATTGGAGACCCAGTACTTC	CASSHATSGRGLETQYF
TRBV6-1	many	TRBJ2-1	TRBD2	TGTGCCAGCAGTGAAGGACTAGCGGGAGCCAATGAGCAGTTCTTC	CASSEGLAGANEQFF
TRBV6-1	few	TRBJ2-2	NA	TGTGCCAGCAGTCCTCATGACAGTTTCCCCGGGGAGCTGTTTTTT	CASSPHDSFPGELFF
TRBV27	many	TRBJ2-7	TRBD1	TGTGCCAGCAGTCCGAACAGGGGGCTAGCTTGGGTTGTCTACGAGCAGTACTTC	CASSPNRGLAWVVYEQYF
TRBV11-2	many	TRBJ2-6	TRBD1	TGTGCCAGCAGCCCCGGGACAGGGAGGGCTGGGGCCAACGTCCTGACTTTC	CASSPGTGRAGANVLTF
TRBV6-1	NA	TRBJ1-3	NA	TGTGCCAGCAGTGAAGCGCTTCTCCAGGCTGGAAACACCATATATTTT	CASSEALLQAGNTIYF
TRBV12-3/TRBV12-4	few	TRBJ2-3	NA	TGTGCCAGCAGTGATCTTCGACTAGGAGGCGATACGCAGTATTTT	CASSDLRLGGDTQYF
TRBV29-1	many	TRBJ1-2	NA	TGCAGCGTTGGAGGGGGGGCTGATGGCTACACCTTC	CSVGGGADGYTF
TRBV29-1	few	TRBJ1-2	NA	TGCAGCGTTGCACTAGTAGGCTATGGCTACACCTTC	CSVALVGYGYTF
TRBV20-1	many	TRBJ2-7	TRBD2	TGCAGTGCTAGGGAAGGGACTAGCTATTCCTACGAGCAGTACTTC	CSAREGTSYSYEQYF
TRBV6-2/TRBV6-3	NA	TRBJ2-4	NA	TGTGCCAGTAGCTACCCCGGCCCAAACATTCAGTACTTC	CASSYPGPNIQYF
TRBV6-2/TRBV6-3	many	TRBJ2-3	TRBD1	TGTGCCAGCAGTTACTTTTCCCCGGACAGGGCTAGCACAGATACGCAGTATTTT	CASSYFSPDRASTDTQYF
TRBV6-5	many	TRBJ2-7	TRBD1	TGTGCCAGCAGTTACGGCCGGGACAGCTACGAGCAGTACTTC	CASSYGRDSYEQYF
TRBV13	many	TRBJ2-7	NA	TGTGCCAGCAGCATTAACTCGGGCTACGAGCAGTACTTC	CASSINSGYEQYF